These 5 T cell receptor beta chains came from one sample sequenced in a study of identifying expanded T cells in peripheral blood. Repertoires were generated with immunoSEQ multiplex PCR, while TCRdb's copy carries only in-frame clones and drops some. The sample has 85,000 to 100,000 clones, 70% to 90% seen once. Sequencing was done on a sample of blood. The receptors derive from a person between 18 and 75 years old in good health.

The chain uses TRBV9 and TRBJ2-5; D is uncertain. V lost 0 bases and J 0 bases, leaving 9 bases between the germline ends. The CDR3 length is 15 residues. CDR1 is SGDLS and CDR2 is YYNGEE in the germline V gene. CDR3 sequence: CASSVGLQYQETQYF. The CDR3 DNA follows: TGTGCCAGCAGCGTAGGCTTACAGTACCAAGAGACCCAGTACTTC.

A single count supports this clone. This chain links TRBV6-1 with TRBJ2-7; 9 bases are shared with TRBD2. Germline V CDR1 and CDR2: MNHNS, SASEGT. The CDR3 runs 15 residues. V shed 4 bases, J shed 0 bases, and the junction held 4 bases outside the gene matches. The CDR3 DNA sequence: TGTGCCAGCAGTGGGGCGGGAGGGCCCTCCTACGAGCAGTACTTC. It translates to CASSGAGGPSYEQYF.

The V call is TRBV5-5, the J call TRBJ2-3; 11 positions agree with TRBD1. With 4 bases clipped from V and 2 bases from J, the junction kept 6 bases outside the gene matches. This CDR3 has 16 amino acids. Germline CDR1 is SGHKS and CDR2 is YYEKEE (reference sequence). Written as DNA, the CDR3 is TGTGCCAGCAGCCCGGACAGGGGGCTGGTCACAGATACGCAGTATTTT. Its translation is CASSPDRGLVTDTQYF.

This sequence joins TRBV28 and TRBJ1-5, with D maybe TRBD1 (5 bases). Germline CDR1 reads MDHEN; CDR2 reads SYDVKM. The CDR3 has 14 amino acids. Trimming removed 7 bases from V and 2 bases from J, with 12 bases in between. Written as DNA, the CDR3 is TGTGCCAGCAACCTTGTGGGGGGCAATCAGCCCCAGCATTTT. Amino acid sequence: CASNLVGGNQPQHF.

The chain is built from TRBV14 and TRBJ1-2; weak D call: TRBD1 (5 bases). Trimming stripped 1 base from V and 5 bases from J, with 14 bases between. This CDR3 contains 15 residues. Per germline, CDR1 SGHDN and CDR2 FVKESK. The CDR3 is CASSQGNGGDYGYTF. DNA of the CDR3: TGTGCCAGCAGCCAAGGGAATGGAGGGGATTATGGCTACACCTTC.